Listed below are T cell receptor beta chains from one sample, sequenced in a study of T cell responses to AZD1222 COVID-19 vaccine. Only in-frame clones appear in the TCRdb table, and some are missing; sequencing was by immunoSEQ multiplex PCR. The sample carries 100,000 to 150,000 clones, approximately 88% recorded once. Sequencing was performed on peripheral blood, taken on day 0 of AZD1222 vaccination. Receptors originate from an adult in good health. Both conserved end residues are part of each CDR3. A D gene is named only where the DNA matches it firmly. Clone size appears in some rows only: once, few, many, or a class for an expanded clone.

d_call: NA
j_call: TRBJ1-4
v_call: TRBV19
clone_size: NA
cdr3_aa: CASRRFRDIKHEKLFF
cdr3_nt: TGTGCCAGTAGGAGATTCAGGGACATCAAACATGAAAAACTGTTTTTT

d_call: NA
j_call: TRBJ1-5
v_call: TRBV18
clone_size: NA
cdr3_aa: CASSPVAEINQPQHF
cdr3_nt: TGTGCCAGCTCACCGGTAGCAGAAATAAATCAGCCCCAGCATTTT

d_call: NA
j_call: TRBJ1-4
v_call: TRBV5-4
clone_size: NA
cdr3_aa: CASSLRALKGEKLFF
cdr3_nt: TGTGCCAGCAGCCTGAGGGCCCTGAAGGGTGAAAAACTGTTTTTT

d_call: TRBD1
j_call: TRBJ2-7
v_call: TRBV3-1/TRBV3-2
clone_size: NA
cdr3_aa: CASSQRDREMYEQYF
cdr3_nt: TGTGCCAGCAGCCAACGTGACAGGGAAATGTACGAGCAGTACTTC

d_call: NA
j_call: TRBJ1-5
v_call: TRBV28
clone_size: NA
cdr3_aa: CASSLYGQRHSNQPQHF
cdr3_nt: TGTGCCAGCAGTTTATATGGACAGAGACATAGCAATCAGCCCCAGCATTTT

d_call: TRBD1
j_call: TRBJ1-1
v_call: TRBV13
clone_size: NA
cdr3_aa: CASKLTGSNTEAFF
cdr3_nt: TGTGCCAGCAAACTGACAGGGTCGAACACTGAAGCTTTCTTT

d_call: TRBD2
j_call: TRBJ2-1
v_call: TRBV27
clone_size: NA
cdr3_aa: CASSWAGGPNYEQFF
cdr3_nt: TGTGCCAGCAGCTGGGCGGGAGGGCCGAACTATGAGCAGTTCTTC

d_call: TRBD1
j_call: TRBJ1-1
v_call: TRBV4-2
clone_size: NA
cdr3_aa: CASSRLAGGRGTEAFF
cdr3_nt: TGTGCCAGCAGCCGCTTGGCAGGGGGAAGGGGAACTGAAGCTTTCTTT

d_call: TRBD2
j_call: TRBJ2-6
v_call: TRBV12-5
clone_size: NA
cdr3_aa: CASGLGGLGAGANVLTF
cdr3_nt: TGTGCTAGTGGTTTGGGAGGACTAGGGGCAGGGGCCAACGTCCTGACTTTC

d_call: NA
j_call: TRBJ2-1
v_call: TRBV5-1
clone_size: NA
cdr3_aa: CASSAADRRASSYNEQFF
cdr3_nt: TGCGCCAGCAGCGCGGCCGACAGGCGTGCTAGCTCCTACAATGAGCAGTTCTTC

d_call: TRBD1
j_call: TRBJ2-7
v_call: TRBV4-3
clone_size: few
cdr3_aa: CASSHMWQGASEQYF
cdr3_nt: TGCGCCAGCAGCCATATGTGGCAGGGGGCCTCCGAGCAGTACTTC

d_call: NA
j_call: TRBJ1-1
v_call: TRBV24-1
clone_size: NA
cdr3_aa: CATSDSPQGGGEAFF
cdr3_nt: TGTGCCACCAGTGATTCCCCCCAGGGCGGGGGTGAAGCTTTCTTT

d_call: TRBD1
j_call: TRBJ1-3
v_call: TRBV19
clone_size: few
cdr3_aa: CASSPGAGGTGNTIYF
cdr3_nt: TGTGCCAGTAGTCCCGGGGCAGGGGGAACTGGAAACACCATATATTTT

d_call: NA
j_call: TRBJ1-1
v_call: TRBV9
clone_size: once
cdr3_aa: CASSVDTMNTEAFF
cdr3_nt: TGTGCCAGCAGCGTGGACACTATGAACACTGAAGCTTTCTTT

d_call: NA
j_call: TRBJ2-7
v_call: TRBV20-1
clone_size: NA
cdr3_aa: CSAYPMMGQYF
cdr3_nt: TGCAGTGCGTACCCTATGATGGGGCAGTACTTC

d_call: NA
j_call: TRBJ2-3
v_call: TRBV24-1
clone_size: NA
cdr3_aa: CATSERTDTQYF
cdr3_nt: TGTGCCACCAGTGAACGCACAGATACGCAGTATTTT

d_call: NA
j_call: TRBJ1-5
v_call: TRBV2
clone_size: NA
cdr3_aa: CASRAGVAGNQPQHF
cdr3_nt: TGTGCCAGCAGAGCCGGTGTCGCGGGCAATCAGCCCCAGCATTTT

d_call: NA
j_call: TRBJ2-1
v_call: TRBV11-2
clone_size: once
cdr3_aa: CASSSGGGGALLDEQFF
cdr3_nt: TGTGCCAGCAGCTCCGGCGGCGGAGGGGCCCTTTTAGATGAGCAGTTCTTC

d_call: TRBD1
j_call: TRBJ1-1
v_call: TRBV6-5
clone_size: NA
cdr3_aa: CASRKMTGGTEAFF
cdr3_nt: TGTGCCAGCAGAAAGATGACAGGGGGCACTGAAGCTTTCTTT

d_call: NA
j_call: TRBJ2-7
v_call: TRBV27
clone_size: NA
cdr3_aa: CASSLAPSGVSIGYEQYF
cdr3_nt: TGTGCCAGCAGTTTAGCCCCCTCGGGAGTATCGATTGGCTACGAGCAGTACTTC

d_call: NA
j_call: TRBJ1-5
v_call: TRBV5-1
clone_size: NA
cdr3_aa: CASSLWGRNSNQPQHF
cdr3_nt: TGCGCCAGCAGCTTGTGGGGACGGAATAGCAATCAGCCCCAGCATTTT

d_call: TRBD1
j_call: TRBJ2-7
v_call: TRBV6-5
clone_size: NA
cdr3_aa: CASSPGQGIYEQYF
cdr3_nt: TGTGCCAGCAGTCCCGGACAGGGAATCTACGAGCAGTACTTC

d_call: NA
j_call: TRBJ1-1
v_call: TRBV6-5
clone_size: once
cdr3_aa: CASSYLAAGNTEAFF
cdr3_nt: TGTGCCAGCAGTTATTTAGCGGCGGGGAACACTGAAGCTTTCTTT

d_call: TRBD1
j_call: TRBJ2-6
v_call: TRBV7-3
clone_size: NA
cdr3_aa: CASSLTGGAVSGANVLTF
cdr3_nt: TGTGCCAGCAGCTTAACAGGGGGCGCCGTTTCTGGGGCCAACGTCCTGACTTTC

d_call: TRBD2
j_call: TRBJ2-3
v_call: TRBV13
clone_size: NA
cdr3_aa: CASSLGLAGGLSTDTQYF
cdr3_nt: TGTGCCAGCAGCTTGGGGCTAGCGGGAGGCCTCAGCACAGATACGCAGTATTTT

d_call: NA
j_call: TRBJ1-2
v_call: TRBV4-3
clone_size: NA
cdr3_aa: CASSPIGVWNYGYTF
cdr3_nt: TGCGCCAGCAGCCCCATCGGGGTCTGGAACTATGGCTACACCTTC

d_call: NA
j_call: TRBJ1-1
v_call: TRBV6-5
clone_size: NA
cdr3_aa: CASSYGGSEAFF
cdr3_nt: TGTGCCAGCAGTTATGGAGGGTCTGAAGCTTTCTTT

d_call: NA
j_call: TRBJ1-5
v_call: TRBV5-4
clone_size: NA
cdr3_aa: CASSLDRVGQPQHF
cdr3_nt: TGTGCCAGCAGCTTGGACAGGGTAGGGCAGCCCCAGCATTTT

d_call: TRBD1
j_call: TRBJ1-2
v_call: TRBV19
clone_size: NA
cdr3_aa: CASTIGQASNYGYTF
cdr3_nt: TGTGCCAGTACGATTGGACAGGCATCTAACTATGGCTACACCTTC

d_call: NA
j_call: TRBJ1-2
v_call: TRBV10-3
clone_size: few
cdr3_aa: CAISESGVIEGYTF
cdr3_nt: TGTGCCATCAGTGAGTCGGGAGTCATTGAGGGCTACACCTTC

d_call: TRBD1
j_call: TRBJ2-5
v_call: TRBV4-1
clone_size: NA
cdr3_aa: CASSQGIRDRGTKTQYF
cdr3_nt: TGCGCCAGCAGCCAAGGGATCCGGGACAGGGGGACGAAGACCCAGTACTTC

d_call: TRBD2
j_call: TRBJ2-1
v_call: TRBV25-1
clone_size: NA
cdr3_aa: CASSETSGSLNEQFF
cdr3_nt: TGTGCCAGCAGTGAGACAAGCGGGAGCCTTAATGAGCAGTTCTTC

d_call: TRBD2
j_call: TRBJ2-1
v_call: TRBV6-5
clone_size: NA
cdr3_aa: CASSYVLAGPSFEEFF
cdr3_nt: TGTGCCAGCAGTTACGTCCTAGCGGGACCCTCATTTGAGGAGTTCTTC

d_call: NA
j_call: TRBJ1-4
v_call: TRBV28
clone_size: NA
cdr3_aa: CASSFFDSQFF
cdr3_nt: TGTGCCAGCAGTTTTTTTGACAGCCAATTTTTT

d_call: NA
j_call: TRBJ2-1
v_call: TRBV7-2
clone_size: NA
cdr3_aa: CASSRNPGSYNEQFF
cdr3_nt: TGTGCCAGCAGCCGCAACCCCGGGAGTTACAATGAGCAGTTCTTC

d_call: NA
j_call: TRBJ2-7
v_call: TRBV5-5
clone_size: NA
cdr3_aa: CASSGDRMYEQYF
cdr3_nt: TGTGCCAGCAGCGGCGACAGGATGTACGAGCAGTACTTC